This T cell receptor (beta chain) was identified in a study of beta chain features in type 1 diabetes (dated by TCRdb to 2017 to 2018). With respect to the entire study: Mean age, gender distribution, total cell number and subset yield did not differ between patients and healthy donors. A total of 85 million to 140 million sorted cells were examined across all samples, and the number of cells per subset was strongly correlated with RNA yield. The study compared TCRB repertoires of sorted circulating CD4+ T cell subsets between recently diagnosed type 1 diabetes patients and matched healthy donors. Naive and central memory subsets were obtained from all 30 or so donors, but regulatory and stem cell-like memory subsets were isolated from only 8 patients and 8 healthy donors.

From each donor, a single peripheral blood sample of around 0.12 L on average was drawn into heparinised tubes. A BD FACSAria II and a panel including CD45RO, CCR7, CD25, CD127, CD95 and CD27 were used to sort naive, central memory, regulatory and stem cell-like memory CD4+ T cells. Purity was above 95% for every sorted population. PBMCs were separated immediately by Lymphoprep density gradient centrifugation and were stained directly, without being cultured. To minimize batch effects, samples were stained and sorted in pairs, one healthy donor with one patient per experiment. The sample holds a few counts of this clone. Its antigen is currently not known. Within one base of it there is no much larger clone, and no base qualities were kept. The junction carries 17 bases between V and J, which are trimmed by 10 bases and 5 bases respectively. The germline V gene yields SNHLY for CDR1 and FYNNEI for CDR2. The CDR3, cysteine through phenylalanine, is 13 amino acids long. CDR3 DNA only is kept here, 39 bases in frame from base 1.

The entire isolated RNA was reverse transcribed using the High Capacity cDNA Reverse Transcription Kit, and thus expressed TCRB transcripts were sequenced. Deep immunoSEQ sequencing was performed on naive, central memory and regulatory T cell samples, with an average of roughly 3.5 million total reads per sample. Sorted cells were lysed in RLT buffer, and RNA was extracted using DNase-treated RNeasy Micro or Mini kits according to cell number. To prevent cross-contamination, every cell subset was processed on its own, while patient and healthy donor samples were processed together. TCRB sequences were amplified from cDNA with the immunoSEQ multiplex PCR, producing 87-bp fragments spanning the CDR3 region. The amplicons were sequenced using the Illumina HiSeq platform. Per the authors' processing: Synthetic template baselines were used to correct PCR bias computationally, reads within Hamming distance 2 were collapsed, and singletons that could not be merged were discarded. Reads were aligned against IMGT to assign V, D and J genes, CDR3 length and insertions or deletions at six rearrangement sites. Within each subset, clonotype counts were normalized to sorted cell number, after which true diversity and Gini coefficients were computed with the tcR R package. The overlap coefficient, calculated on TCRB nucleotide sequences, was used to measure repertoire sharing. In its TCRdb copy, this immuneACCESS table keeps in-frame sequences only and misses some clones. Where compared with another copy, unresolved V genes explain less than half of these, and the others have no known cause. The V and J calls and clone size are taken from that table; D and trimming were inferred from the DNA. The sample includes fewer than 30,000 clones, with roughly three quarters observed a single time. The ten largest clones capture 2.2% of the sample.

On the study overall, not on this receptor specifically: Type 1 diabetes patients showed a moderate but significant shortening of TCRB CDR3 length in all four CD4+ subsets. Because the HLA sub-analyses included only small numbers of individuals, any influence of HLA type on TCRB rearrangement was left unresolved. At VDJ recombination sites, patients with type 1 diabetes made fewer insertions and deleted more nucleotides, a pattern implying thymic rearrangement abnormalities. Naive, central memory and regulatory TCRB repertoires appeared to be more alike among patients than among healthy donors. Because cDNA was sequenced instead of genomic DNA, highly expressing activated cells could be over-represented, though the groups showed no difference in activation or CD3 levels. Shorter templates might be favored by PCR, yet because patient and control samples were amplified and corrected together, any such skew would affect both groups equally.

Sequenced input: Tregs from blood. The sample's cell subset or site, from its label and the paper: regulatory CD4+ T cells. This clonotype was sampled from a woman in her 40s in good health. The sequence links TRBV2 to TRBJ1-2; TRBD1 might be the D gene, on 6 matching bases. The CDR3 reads CATTTTGLYGYTF. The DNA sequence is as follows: TGTGCCACCACCACCACAGGGCTATATGGCTACACCTTC.